The T cell receptor beta chain described here comes from a study of early T cells in non-severe SARS-CoV-2 infection. CDR3 length: 12 amino acids. With 1 base clipped from V and 16 bases from J, the junction kept 5 bases outside the gene matches. The germline V gene encodes CDR1 LGHNT and CDR2 FRNRAP. TCRdb independently ran MiXCR on the 5' RACE reads; one entry per CDR3 protein. This table has tens of thousands of distinct CDR3 sequences, 10% to 15% appearing once. This clonotype was picked up many times. The chain combines TRBV12-5 with TRBJ2-1; 9 bases match TRBD1. The source of this sequence is an adult who was a healthcare worker with PCR-confirmed SARS-CoV-2 infection or an uninfected control (not recorded which). Sequencing input: whole blood. CDR3 sequence (DNA): TGTGCTAGTGGTTTGGCGGACAGGGGTACCTTCTTC. This encodes CASGLADRGTFF.